This T cell receptor (beta chain) derives from a study of T-cell memory formation after mild COVID-19. Germline CDR1 DFQATT, CDR2 SNEGSKA (reference sequence). V was pared by 3 bases and J by 2 bases, with 13 bases of the junction left unmatched. This CDR3 region has 17 residues. MiXCR was run by TCRdb on the 5' RACE reads, yielding one entry per CDR3 protein. The sample shows around 320,000 distinct CDR3 sequences, approximately 27% of them seen only once. Sample: PBMCs or a T cell subset sorted from them (not recorded which). The V and J genes are TRBV20-1 and TRBJ2-1; 7 bases agree with TRBD2. This TCR was sampled from an adult woman who had mild COVID-19 (a few samples of this study predate the infection). Cell type and time point are not known. CDR3 DNA: TGCAGTGCTAGGCGGTTCGGCGGGAGTGAAGCCTACAATGAGCAGTTCTTC. Protein sequence: CSARRFGGSEAYNEQFF.